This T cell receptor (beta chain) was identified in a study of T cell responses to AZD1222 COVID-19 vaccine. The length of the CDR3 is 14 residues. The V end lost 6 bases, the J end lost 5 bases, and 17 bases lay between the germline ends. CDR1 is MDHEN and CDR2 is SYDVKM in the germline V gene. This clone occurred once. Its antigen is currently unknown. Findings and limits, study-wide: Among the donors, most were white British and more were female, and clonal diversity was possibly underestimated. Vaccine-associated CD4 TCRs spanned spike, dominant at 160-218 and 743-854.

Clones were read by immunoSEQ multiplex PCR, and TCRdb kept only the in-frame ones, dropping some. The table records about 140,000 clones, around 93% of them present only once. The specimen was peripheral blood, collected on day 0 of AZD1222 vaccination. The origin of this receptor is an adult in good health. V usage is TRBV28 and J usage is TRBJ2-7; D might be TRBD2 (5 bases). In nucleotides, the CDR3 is TGTGCCAGCAGGTGGTCCGGGAAAGGTAACGAGCAGTACTTC. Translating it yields CASRWSGKGNEQYF.